Listed below are T cell receptor beta chains from one sample, sequenced in a study of immune cell composition in non-small cell lung cancer. Sequencing was performed with immunoSEQ multiplex PCR; in TCRdb, only in-frame clones are kept and a portion is missing. The table shows over 12,000 clones, with roughly two thirds occurring only once. The sequenced sample was lung tumor tissue. Receptors originate from a human donor with non-small cell lung cancer. Both conserved end residues are part of each CDR3. Clone sizes are given selectively: once, few, many, or a class where the clone is expanded.

TRBV20-1	TRBJ1-4	.	CSASEETVLFF
TRBV4-3	TRBJ2-3	.	CASSQVLAGGPDTQYF
TRBV10-3	TRBJ2-3	.	CAISDQRGGPDTQYF
TRBV4-2	TRBJ1-4	.	CASSPRRGEKLFF
TRBV7-9	TRBJ2-5	.	CASSLDPGVETQYF
TRBV5-4	TRBJ2-2	.	CASSFWQGAGTGELFF
TRBV6-1	TRBJ2-1	.	CASSNMRQGGEQFF
TRBV27	TRBJ2-5	.	CASSLSLRLAGTRGTQYF
TRBV12-5	TRBJ2-7	.	CASGPSAEGSLEQYF
TRBV5-1	TRBJ1-2	.	CASSLRQGEGGYTF
TRBV7-9	TRBJ2-5	.	CASSPRQGKETQYF
TRBV18	TRBJ1-3	.	CASSPYSPHSGNTIYF
TRBV11-3	TRBJ2-7	.	CASSFGSGLVYEQYF
TRBV19	TRBJ2-7	few	CASNTGTEDEQYF
TRBV19	TRBJ2-1	.	CASSLGQGSRFF
TRBV7-2	TRBJ1-2	few	CASSLGNAGVYGYTF
TRBV2	TRBJ1-2	.	CASATGRYGYTF
TRBV19	TRBJ1-5	.	CASTPRGDSNQPQHF
TRBV5-4	TRBJ1-4	.	CASSRTGGQEKLFF
TRBV5-6	TRBJ1-1	.	CASSTRQGAVMNTEAFF
TRBV6-1	TRBJ2-2	once	CASSGNGQNTGELFF
TRBV10-3	TRBJ2-7	once	CATRKEYEQYF
TRBV18	TRBJ2-3	once	CASSAGLAGPASTDTQYF
TRBV7-2	TRBJ1-2	.	CASSDLERFYYGYTF
TRBV5-4	TRBJ2-5	.	CASSLTSGGAWETQYF
TRBV29-1	TRBJ2-1	.	CSVDVPGGVNEQFF
TRBV19	TRBJ2-3	.	CASSIVRGTQYF
TRBV6-5	TRBJ1-1	.	CASTHGGGLNTEAFF
TRBV6-1	TRBJ2-1	.	CASKGVLDEQFF
TRBV7-8	TRBJ1-5	.	CASSQGQFKAGQPQHF
TRBV9	TRBJ2-6	.	CASSPVWGVPSGANVLTF
TRBV2	TRBJ1-1	few	CASRVDRNTEAFF
TRBV6-5	.	.	CASSYAPTYEQYF
TRBV19	TRBJ1-5	once	CASSGTGRNQPQHF
TRBV6-1	TRBJ2-5	.	CASSRTRTETQYF
TRBV30	TRBJ2-2	.	CAWSTGGTGELFF
TRBV7-8	TRBJ1-1	.	CASSLLVSWTIKAFF
TRBV5-1	TRBJ1-6	.	CASSPGQVGAPLHF
TRBV7-9	TRBJ2-3	.	CASSRLAGGGDTQYF
TRBV18	TRBJ1-4	once	CASSPPNLAGNEKLFF
TRBV7-9	TRBJ1-4	once	CASSLSSATNEKLFF
TRBV22-1	TRBJ2-1	.	CPGSALDRDEQFF
TRBV7-3	TRBJ1-1	.	CASSLQAGMATEAFF
TRBV9	TRBJ1-2	few	CASNQQGSYGYTF
TRBV30	TRBJ1-2	.	CAWNSRVGPGVYGYTF
TRBV5-1	TRBJ1-2	.	CASSLLATASYGYTF
TRBV10-1	TRBJ2-1	.	CASSYGTEYNEQFF
TRBV27	TRBJ2-5	.	CASRPLLAGGLETQYF